The following is a TCR beta chain sequence with its context. Its antigen is still unknown. These data belong to a study of cytomegalovirus exposure and HLA in healthy donors. J gave up 7 bases and V 0 bases, and 10 bases lay outside the gene matches. CDR3 size: 16 residues. Germline-derived CDR1 and CDR2 are SGDLS and YYNGEE. Study conclusions and caveats: Productive rates of about 87% or about 30% were seen for most TCR beta V segments in an earlier analysis.

13 Jbeta primers and 60 Vbeta primers were used for the PCR. TCRdb keeps only in-frame clones here, not all; method: immunoSEQ multiplex PCR. The table lists about 140,000 clones, almost 85% of them singletons. The rearrangement joins TRBV9 to TRBJ2-7; 10 positions agree with TRBD1. The sequencing input was PBMCs. This receptor was taken from a woman between 35 and 50 years old in good health and CMV-seronegative. The CDR3 here is CASSVDKGQGYGEQYF. DNA for the CDR3: TGTGCCAGCAGCGTAGACAAGGGACAGGGGTACGGTGAGCAGTACTTC.